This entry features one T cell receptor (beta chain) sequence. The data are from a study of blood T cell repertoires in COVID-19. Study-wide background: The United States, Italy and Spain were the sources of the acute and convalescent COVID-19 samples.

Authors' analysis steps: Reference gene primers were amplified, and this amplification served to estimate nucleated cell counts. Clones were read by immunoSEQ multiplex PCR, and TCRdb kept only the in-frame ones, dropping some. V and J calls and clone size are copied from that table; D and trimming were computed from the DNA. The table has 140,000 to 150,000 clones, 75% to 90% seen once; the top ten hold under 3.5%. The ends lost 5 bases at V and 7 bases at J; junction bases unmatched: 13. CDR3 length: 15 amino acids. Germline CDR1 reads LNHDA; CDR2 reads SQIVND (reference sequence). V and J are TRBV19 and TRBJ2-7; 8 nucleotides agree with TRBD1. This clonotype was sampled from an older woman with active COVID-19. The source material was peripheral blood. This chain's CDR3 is CASSRPGTGNFEQYF. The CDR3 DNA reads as TGTGCCAGTAGTCGCCCCGGGACAGGAAATTTTGAGCAGTACTTC.